This entry features one T cell receptor beta chain sequence. The method was immunoSEQ multiplex PCR; TCRdb's version includes in-frame clones alone and lacks a portion of them. The sample has about 460,000 clones, roughly nine tenths seen once. Treatment defined: roughly 19 received Ad26.COV2.S at low or high dose, single or two shots; about 5 received placebo; per-sample allocation not given. Sampling was done on day 63 after the first vaccine or placebo injection. This specimen comes from a study of Ad26.COV2.S vaccination and SARS-CoV-2 variants. The CDR3 contains 14 residues. The J segment lost 8 bases and the V segment lost 0 bases, leaving 7 bases of the junction unmatched. Germline CDR1 GTSNPN, CDR2 SVGIG (reference sequence).

This sequence originates from a person between 18 and 59 years old who received the Ad26.COV2.S COVID-19 vaccine or a placebo. Sequenced material: peripheral blood, taken in a trial of Ad26.COV2.S vaccine versus placebo. The chain is built from TRBV30 and TRBJ1-2; 9 bases match TRBD1. The DNA for the CDR3 is TGTGCCTGGAGTGTGGGACAGGGATGGCTGGGCTACACCTTC. Protein sequence: CAWSVGQGWLGYTF.